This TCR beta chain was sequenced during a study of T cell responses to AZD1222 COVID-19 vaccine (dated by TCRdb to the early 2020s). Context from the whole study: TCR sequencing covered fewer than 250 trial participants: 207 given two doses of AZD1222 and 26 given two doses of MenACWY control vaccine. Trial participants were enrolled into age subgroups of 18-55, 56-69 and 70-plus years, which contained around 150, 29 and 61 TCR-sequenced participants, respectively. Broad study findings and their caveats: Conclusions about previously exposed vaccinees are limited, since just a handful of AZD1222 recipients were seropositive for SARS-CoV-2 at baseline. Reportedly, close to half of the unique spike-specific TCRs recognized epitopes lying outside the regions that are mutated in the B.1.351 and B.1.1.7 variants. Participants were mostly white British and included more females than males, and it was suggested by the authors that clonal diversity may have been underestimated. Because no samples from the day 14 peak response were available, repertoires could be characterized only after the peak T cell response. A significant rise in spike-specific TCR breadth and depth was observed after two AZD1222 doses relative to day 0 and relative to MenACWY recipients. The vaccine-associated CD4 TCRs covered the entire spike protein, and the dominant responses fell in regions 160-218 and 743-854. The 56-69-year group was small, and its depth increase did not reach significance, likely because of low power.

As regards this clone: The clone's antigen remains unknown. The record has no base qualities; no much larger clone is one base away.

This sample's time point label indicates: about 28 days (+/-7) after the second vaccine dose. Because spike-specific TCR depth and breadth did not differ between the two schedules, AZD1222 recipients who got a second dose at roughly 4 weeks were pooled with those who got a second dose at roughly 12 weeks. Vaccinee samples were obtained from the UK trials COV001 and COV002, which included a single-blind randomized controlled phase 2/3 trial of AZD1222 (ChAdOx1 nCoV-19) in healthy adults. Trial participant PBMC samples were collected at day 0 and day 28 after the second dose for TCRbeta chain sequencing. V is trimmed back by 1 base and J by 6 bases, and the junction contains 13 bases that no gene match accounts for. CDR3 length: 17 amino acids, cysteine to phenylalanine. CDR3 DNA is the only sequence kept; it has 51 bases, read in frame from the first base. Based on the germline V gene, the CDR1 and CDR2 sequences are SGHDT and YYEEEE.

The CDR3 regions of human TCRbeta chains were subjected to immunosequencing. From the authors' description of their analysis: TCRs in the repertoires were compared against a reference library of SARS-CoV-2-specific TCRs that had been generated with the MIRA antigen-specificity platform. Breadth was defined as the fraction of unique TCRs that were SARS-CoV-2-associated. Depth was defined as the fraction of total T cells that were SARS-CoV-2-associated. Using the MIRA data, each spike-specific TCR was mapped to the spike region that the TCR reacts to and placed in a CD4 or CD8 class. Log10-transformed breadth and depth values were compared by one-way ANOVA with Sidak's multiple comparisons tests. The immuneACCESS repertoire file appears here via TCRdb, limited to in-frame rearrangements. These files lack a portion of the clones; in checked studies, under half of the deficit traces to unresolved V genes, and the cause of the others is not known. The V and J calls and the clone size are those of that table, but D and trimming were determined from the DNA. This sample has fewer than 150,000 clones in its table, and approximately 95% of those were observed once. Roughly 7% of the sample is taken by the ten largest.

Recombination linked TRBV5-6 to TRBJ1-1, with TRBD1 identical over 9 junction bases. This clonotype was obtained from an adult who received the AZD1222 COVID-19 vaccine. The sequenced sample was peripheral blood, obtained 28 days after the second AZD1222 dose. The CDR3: CASSLLGGGQGRAEAFF. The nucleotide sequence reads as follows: TGTGCCAGCAGCTTGCTGGGGGGGGGACAGGGAAGGGCTGAAGCTTTCTTT.